This TCR beta chain was obtained from a study of T-cell reconstitution after alpha-beta-depleted transplantation in children (dated by TCRdb to 2016 to 2017). Looking at the study overall: Using TCR repertoire profiling, the study followed T-cell immune reconstitution in a quantitative way in children after TCRalphabeta/CD19-depleted allogeneic hematopoietic cell transplantation. Here is what the overall study found, with its caveats: The high TCRbeta diversity at day 60 in some patients was ascribed to recipient T cells and intrathymic progenitors that had survived conditioning. The apparently early alphabetaT-cell count recovery about two months after transplant was reportedly dependent on only several hundred rapidly expanded clones derived from non-depleted graft cells. Hyperexpanded clone frequencies declined over subsequent months; after one year, T-cell counts and TCRbeta diversity were mostly attributed to newly produced T cells.

The method was PCR. For sequencing, an Illumina HiSeq 2500 was employed. To normalize quantification of the TCRbeta repertoire, the TCR libraries were built with molecular barcoding that relied on unique molecular identifiers. In-frame beta chains were kept once TCRdb had trimmed the public reads at Q25 with fastp and called clones with MiXCR. Each CDR3 protein gets just one entry, which takes the most common genes and DNA from the rows behind it. The sample table contains more than 75,000 distinct CDR3 sequences; only one count was recorded for less than 25% of them. Over 20% of the sample belongs to the ten largest clones. Note on this clonotype: What this receptor recognizes is not known. There are no base qualities to consult, and no much larger clone falls within one base.

The sample's treatment or condition label is to be understood as: allogeneic hematopoietic cell transplantation with graft depleted of TCRalphabeta T cells and CD19 B cells. The children who served as transplant recipients had been given grafts of TCRalphabeta/CD19-depleted allogeneic hematopoietic cells. CDR1 is given as DFQATT and CDR2 as SNEGSKA, both from the germline V gene (reference sequence). Trimming at the junction amounts to 2 bases on V and 2 bases on J, and the germline ends lie 10 bases apart. The CDR3 covers 15 residues, taking in both the cysteine and the phenylalanine. Of the read, only the CDR3 DNA is kept; its 45 bases are in frame from base 1.

The V and J segments used are TRBV20-1 and TRBJ2-6; no D gene can be assigned with confidence. The source was PBMCs, collected before TCRalphabeta/CD19-depleted stem cell transplant. This clonotype was obtained from a boy younger than 10 with acute lymphoblastic leukemia, due to receive a stem cell transplant. The CDR3 sequence is CSARYGQTGANVLTF. The nucleotide sequence reads TGCAGTGCTAGATACGGGCAGACTGGGGCCAACGTCCTGACTTTC.